The source of this T cell receptor beta chain is a study of blood T cells in healthy people across ages. General study points: Older age went with lower TCR beta diversity per million T cells, in a roughly linear way. When one million T cells were used, diversity estimates were thought to be underestimates.

This CDR3 spans 14 amino acids. Looked up from germline, CDR1 is DFQATT and CDR2 is SNEGSKA (reference sequence). V lost 0 bases and J 2 bases, leaving 10 bases between the germline ends. A second PCR of about 7 to 11 cycles used a sample-barcoded 5' primer and a J-beta primer mix. Per-sample output comprised a minimum of 2.5 million paired-end reads containing CDR3. TCRdb re-analysed the 5' RACE reads in MiXCR, keeping a single row per CDR3 protein. In the table there are 980,000 or so distinct CDR3 sequences, around 48% of which are singletons. Total RNA amounts of at least 6 micrograms were extracted per sample. This clonotype was counted at least ten times. Its specificity is unknown.

V and J are TRBV20-1 and TRBJ2-5; D might be TRBD1 (5 bases). The receptor comes from a man in his thirties or forties in good health. The specimen sequenced was blood. CDR3 sequence: CSARDPTVQETQYF. The CDR3 nucleotides are TGCAGTGCTAGAGATCCGACAGTTCAAGAGACCCAGTACTTC.